This T cell receptor beta chain was profiled in a study of blood T cell repertoires in COVID-19. Here immunoSEQ multiplex PCR was the method, and the copy in TCRdb shows in-frame clones only, minus some. The table lists under 450,000 clones, roughly 86% of them singletons. This clonotype was obtained from a human donor with acute or convalescent COVID-19. The donor label of this sample is uncertain. Sample: peripheral blood.

CDR3 loop: CASSTDRAGNSPLHF. For the CDR3, the DNA is TGCGCCAGCAGCACCGACAGGGCAGGTAATTCACCCCTCCACTTT. The rearrangement joins TRBV5-1 to TRBJ1-6; 7 nucleotides agree with TRBD1. J gave up 6 bases and V 4 bases, and 7 bases lay outside the gene matches. Germline V lookup: CDR1 SGHRS, CDR2 YFSETQ. The CDR3 spans 15 residues.